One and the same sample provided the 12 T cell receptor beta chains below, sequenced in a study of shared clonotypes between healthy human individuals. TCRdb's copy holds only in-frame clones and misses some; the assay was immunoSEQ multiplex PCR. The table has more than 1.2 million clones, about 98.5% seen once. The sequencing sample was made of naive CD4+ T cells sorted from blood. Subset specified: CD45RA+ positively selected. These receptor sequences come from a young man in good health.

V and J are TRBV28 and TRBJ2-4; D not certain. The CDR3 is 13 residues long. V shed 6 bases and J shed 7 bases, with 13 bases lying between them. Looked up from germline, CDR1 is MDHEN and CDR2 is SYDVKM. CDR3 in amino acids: CASRPDQRNIQYF. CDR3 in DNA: TGTGCCAGCAGGCCTGACCAGAGGAACATTCAGTACTTC.

The CDR3 spells CASSIDGPAVNIYNEQFF. The CDR3, as DNA: TGTGCCAGTAGTATAGATGGCCCGGCGGTAAATATTTACAATGAGCAGTTCTTC. This chain connects TRBV19 to TRBJ2-1; no firm D call. Germline-derived CDR1 and CDR2 are LNHDA and SQIVND (reference sequence). V was clipped by 0 bases and J by 4 bases, with 19 bases between them. CDR3 length: 18 residues.

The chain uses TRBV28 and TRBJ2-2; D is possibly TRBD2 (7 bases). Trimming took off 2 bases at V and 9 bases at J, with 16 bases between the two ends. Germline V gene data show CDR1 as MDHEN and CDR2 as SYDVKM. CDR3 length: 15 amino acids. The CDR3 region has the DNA TGTGCCAGCAGTTTAGCGGGAGAGGGGGAGTGGGAGCTGTTTTTT. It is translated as CASSLAGEGEWELFF.

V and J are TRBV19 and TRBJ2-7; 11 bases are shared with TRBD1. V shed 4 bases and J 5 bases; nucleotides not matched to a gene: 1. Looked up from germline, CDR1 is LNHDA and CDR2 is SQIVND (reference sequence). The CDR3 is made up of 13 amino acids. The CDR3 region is CASSTGQGDEQYF. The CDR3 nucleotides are TGTGCCAGTAGTACGGGACAGGGGGACGAGCAGTACTTC.

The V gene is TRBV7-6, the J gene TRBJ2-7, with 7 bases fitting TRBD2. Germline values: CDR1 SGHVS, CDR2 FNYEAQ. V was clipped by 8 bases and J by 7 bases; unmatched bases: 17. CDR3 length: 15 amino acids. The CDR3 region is CASGPRGEGPVEQYF. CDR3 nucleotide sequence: TGTGCCAGCGGCCCTCGGGGGGAGGGCCCGGTTGAGCAGTACTTC.

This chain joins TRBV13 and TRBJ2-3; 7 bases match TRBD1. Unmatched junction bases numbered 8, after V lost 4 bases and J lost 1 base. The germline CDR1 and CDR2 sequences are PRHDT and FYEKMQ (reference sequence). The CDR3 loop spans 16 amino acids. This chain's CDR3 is CASSSSPGTGTDTQYF. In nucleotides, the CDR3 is TGTGCCAGCAGCTCGTCGCCCGGGACAGGCACAGATACGCAGTATTTT.

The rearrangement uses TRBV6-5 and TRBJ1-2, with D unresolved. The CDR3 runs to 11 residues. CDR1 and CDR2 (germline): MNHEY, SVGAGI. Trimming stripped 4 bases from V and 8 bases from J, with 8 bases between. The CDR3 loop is CASSSFGGYTF. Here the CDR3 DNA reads TGTGCCAGCAGTTCCTTCGGCGGCTACACCTTC.

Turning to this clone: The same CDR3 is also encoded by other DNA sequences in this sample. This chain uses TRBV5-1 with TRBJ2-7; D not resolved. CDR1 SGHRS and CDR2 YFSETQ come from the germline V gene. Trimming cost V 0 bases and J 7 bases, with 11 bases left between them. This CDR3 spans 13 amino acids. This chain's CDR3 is CASSLAPLGEQYF. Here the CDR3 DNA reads TGCGCCAGCAGCTTGGCCCCCCTCGGGGAGCAGTACTTC.

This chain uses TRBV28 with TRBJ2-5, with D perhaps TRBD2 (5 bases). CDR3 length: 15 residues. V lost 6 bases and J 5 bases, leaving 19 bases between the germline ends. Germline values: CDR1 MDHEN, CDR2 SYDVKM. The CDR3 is CASSQTRMMFETQYF. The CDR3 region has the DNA TGTGCCAGCAGCCAAACTAGGATGATGTTTGAGACCCAGTACTTC. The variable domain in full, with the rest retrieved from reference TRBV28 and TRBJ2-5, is DVKVTQSSRYLVKRTGEKVFLECVQDMDHENMFWYRQDPGLGLRLIYFSYDVKMKEKGDIPEGYSVSREKKERFSLILESASTNQTSMYLCASSQTRMMFETQYFGPGTRLLVL.

The DNA of the CDR3 is TGCGCCAGCAGTCATACTAGCGGGGGAAACATTCAGTACTTC. It is translated as CASSHTSGGNIQYF. The rearrangement uses TRBV4-3 and TRBJ2-4; 11 positions match TRBD2. J gave up 6 bases and V 6 bases, and 4 bases lay outside the gene matches. This CDR3 region has 14 residues. Germline CDR1 reads LGHNA; CDR2 reads YSLEER.

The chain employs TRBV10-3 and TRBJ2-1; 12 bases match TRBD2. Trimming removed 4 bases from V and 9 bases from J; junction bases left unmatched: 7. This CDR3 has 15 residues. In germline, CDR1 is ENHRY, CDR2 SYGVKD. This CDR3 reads CAISGLAGGPSEQFF. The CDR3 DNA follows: TGTGCCATCAGTGGGCTAGCGGGAGGGCCCAGTGAGCAGTTCTTC.

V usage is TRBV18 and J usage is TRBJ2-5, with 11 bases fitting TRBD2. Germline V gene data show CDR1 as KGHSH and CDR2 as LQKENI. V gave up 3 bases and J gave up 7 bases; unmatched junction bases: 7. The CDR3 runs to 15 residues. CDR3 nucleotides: TGTGCCAGCTCACCGGGACTAGCGGCTTACGGGACCCAGTACTTC. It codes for CASSPGLAAYGTQYF.